The 4 T cell receptor beta chains below were found in one sample sequenced in a study of blood T cell repertoires in COVID-19 (TCRdb year 2020). Libraries were made using the immunoSEQ multiplex PCR assay. As stored in TCRdb, this immuneACCESS dataset retains in-frame rearrangements with V and J assigned. A fraction of the clones does not appear; measured against another copy, unresolved V genes explain less than half of the discrepancy, and the remainder lacks a known reason. This sample is represented by about 410,000 clones; 89% of them were singletons. Together, the top ten hold roughly 1.4% of the sample. Sequencing was carried out using peripheral blood. Receptors originate from a woman in her thirties or forties with COVID-19, enrolled during active disease.

The chain combines TRBV7-2 with TRBJ1-1; D might be TRBD1 (5 bases). Germline V CDR1 and CDR2: SGHTA, FQGNSA. CDR3 length equals 15 residues. Trimming pared 5 bases from V and 5 bases from J, leaving 18 bases between. CDR3 coding DNA: TGTGCCAGCAGCGTGAGCGCGGCGGGGGGTACTGAAGCTTTCTTT. Its protein is CASSVSAAGGTEAFF.

J is TRBJ1-2 and V is TRBV18, with D perhaps matching TRBD1 (5 bases). Trimming left V 3 bases short and J 0 bases short, with 11 bases between. The germline CDR1 and CDR2 sequences are KGHSH and LQKENI. This CDR3 has 15 amino acids. This CDR3 reads CASSPGGNANYGYTF. As DNA, the CDR3 is TGTGCCAGCTCACCGGGGGGTAACGCTAACTATGGCTACACCTTC. Filled out from reference TRBV18 and TRBJ1-2, the complete variable domain reads NAGVMQNPRHLVRRRGQEARLRCSPMKGHSHVYWYRQLPEEGLKFMVYLQKENIIDESGMPKERFSAEFPKEGPSILRIQQVVRGDSAAYFCASSPGGNANYGYTFGSGTRLTVV.

As DNA, the CDR3 is TGTGCCAGCAGTTTAGCTCGGGTATCCTATGGCTACACCTTC. Amino acids: CASSLARVSYGYTF. The chain combines TRBV28 with TRBJ1-2, with no clear D. There are 14 residues in the CDR3. Looked up from germline, CDR1 is MDHEN and CDR2 is SYDVKM. Between the trimmed V and J ends, which lost 2 bases and 4 bases, there was a span of 11 bases.

This rearrangement joins TRBV5-1 to TRBJ1-6; no definite D call. The V gene lost 1 base and the J gene lost 4 bases, with 6 bases spanning the gap. From germline, CDR1 is SGHRS and CDR2 YFSETQ. The CDR3 is 14 residues long. Here the CDR3 DNA reads TGCGCCAGCAGCTTGTCCGGGTATAATTCACCCCTCCACTTT. Translated, it gives CASSLSGYNSPLHF. The full variable domain, in which reference TRBV5-1 and TRBJ1-6 provide the parts outside the CDR3, is KAGVTQTPRYLIKTRGQQVTLSCSPISGHRSVSWYQQTPGQGLQFLFEYFSETQRNKGNFPGRFSGRQFSNSRSEMNVSTLELGDSALYLCASSLSGYNSPLHFGNGTRLTVT.